The sequence of this TCR beta chain was determined in a study of CD8 T cells in Susac syndrome (dated by TCRdb to 2018 to 2020). The study in broad terms: Of the Susac syndrome patients who were sequenced, over five had clinically active disease and roughly 8 were in clinical remission. The study used repertoire sequencing to test whether antigen drove CD8+ T cell activation and differentiation in Susac syndrome. At blood withdrawal, Susac syndrome patients were therapy-naive, treated with corticosteroids (with IVIg additionally given to some), or treated with IVIg alone. Overall results and qualifications from the work: The CD4+ T cell repertoire of patients with Susac syndrome showed no detectable clonal expansion. The number of individuals in the TCR sequencing and HLA analysis was acknowledged as relatively small.

RNA was extracted using the RNeasy kit, and roughly 0.45 to 1 microgram was reverse transcribed with random hexamers. The immunoSEQ multiplex PCR assay, covering 54 Vbeta and 13 Jbeta segments, was used to amplify TCR beta CDR3 regions. PCR amplification bias was corrected by using a synthetic template baseline for primer optimization and computational correction. Processing in the source paper ran as follows. Reads were assigned to V, D and J genes according to IMGT and analyzed in immunoSEQ Analyzer, with only productive sequences retained. Clonality was computed as one minus Shannon entropy normalized by log2 of the number of productive unique sequences. For each patient and control, public and private clones were evaluated within the 100 most prevalent clones. Clones were defined as Susac-specific if absent from the healthy and MS cohorts, from approximately 1,100 published viral clones and from other ImmuneACCESS disease sequences. TCRdb handled the public reads itself, with Q25 trimming in fastp and clone calling in MiXCR, and kept productive beta chains. One record per CDR3 amino acid sequence lists the most common genes and DNA. The V and J calls here are based on TCRdb, not the publication. Counted in this sample were under 200,000 distinct CDR3 sequences; 95% to 97% of them appeared once. Around 0.12% of the sample goes to the ten largest clones.

High-throughput TCR beta sequencing profiled peripheral blood CD8+ and CD4+ T cells from healthy donors, Susac syndrome patients and multiple sclerosis patients. The Susac syndrome patients fulfilled recently defined diagnostic criteria for either definite or probable disease. Bulk CD8+ and CD4+ T cells were purified magnetically by negative isolation, whereas CD8+ TEMRA cells were enriched by FACS. Blood was collected in EDTA tubes and processed within 24 hours, with PBMCs isolated through density gradient centrifugation. PBMCs intended for TCR sequencing were cryopreserved in liquid nitrogen and were subsequently thawed in a 37 degrees C water bath. The sorted or isolated CD4+, CD8+ and CD8+ TEMRA cells had a purity of 90% or higher. This clonotype has only a few counts. The antigen it binds to is not known. The sample holds no much larger clone one base away, and base qualities are not on file.

Here V drops 3 bases and J drops 1 base, and the junction holds 1 base not matched to any gene. The CDR3 contains 15 residues, cysteine and phenylalanine counted. Kept here is only the CDR3 DNA, which spans 45 bases and is read in frame from base 1. The specimen sequenced was CD4+ T cells from PBMCs. This TCR was recovered from a human donor with Susac syndrome. Recombination joined TRBV12-3 or TRBV12-4 with TRBJ2-3, with 10 middle bases fitting TRBD2. The DNA reads as follows: TGTGCCAGCAGTTTTCTAGCGGGAGGCACAGATACGCAGTATTTT. It codes for CASSFLAGGTDTQYF.